Described below is a single T cell receptor (beta chain) sequence and its context. The antigen is not known. The data stem from a study of response to subunit inactivated influenza vaccine. The study's findings and limits: With each seasonal influenza vaccination, the authors suggested, few new T cells are recruited.

A single record per CDR3 protein comes from TCRdb applying MiXCR to the RT-PCR reads. Seen here are around 520,000 distinct CDR3 sequences, around 25% observed once, and the top ten hold approximately 2%. The CDR3 totals 14 residues. The germline V and J ends were trimmed by 1 base and 10 bases, with 14 bases remaining between them. Germline V gene data show CDR1 as SGHTA and CDR2 as FQGNSA. The sample was CD4+ T cells sorted from PBMCs, taken roughly 5 days after vaccination. The sequence came from a man aged 50 to 60 who received an inactivated influenza vaccine. V and J are TRBV7-2 and TRBJ2-1; the D call may be TRBD1 or TRBD2 (5 bases each). The CDR3: CASSLVSGAGEQFF. The CDR3 coding sequence is TGTGCCAGCAGCTTAGTTTCTGGGGCGGGCGAGCAGTTCTTC.